This TCR beta chain derives from a study of PD-1 blockade in classical Hodgkin lymphoma. Worth noting for this clone: What it binds is unknown.

General study findings and limits: Exclusion was the outcome for patients who began nivolumab under 1 year after ASCT. A significant rise in TCR diversity was seen by C4D1 for CD4+ cells but not for CD8+ cells.

All trial patients relapsed after autologous stem cell transplantation. Reported best responses ranged across complete response, partial response or progressive disease. Using immunoSEQ multiplex PCR, the repertoire was profiled, and TCRdb retains in-frame clones only, with some absent. The sample holds some 50,000 clones, roughly 73% seen once. This specimen consisted of peripheral blood mononuclear cells (PBMCs), obtained at baseline. This TCR came from a human donor with classical Hodgkin lymphoma.

The CDR3 DNA reads TGTGCCTGGGACTTCGGTGCCGGAAACACCATATATTTT. It specifies CAWDFGAGNTIYF. The V gene is TRBV30, the J gene TRBJ1-3; the D is unclear. The V and J ends lost 5 bases and 4 bases respectively, with 12 bases between them. CDR1 GTSNPN and CDR2 SVGIG come from the germline V gene (reference sequence). CDR3 length equals 13 residues.